The rows below give T cell receptor beta chains drawn from one sample of a study of T cells in Graves' hyperthyroidism and ophthalmopathy. Each CDR3 protein gets one entry after TCRdb re-called the multiplex PCR reads with MiXCR. The top ten clones hold under 8.5% of a sample with more than 550,000 distinct CDR3 sequences, over 40% of them seen once. The sequenced material came from peripheral blood or thyroid tissue (not recorded which). Receptors originate from an adult man with Graves' disease, either hyperthyroidism or ophthalmopathy (not recorded which). The CDR3 runs from the conserved cysteine through the conserved F or W. The order of the fields is J gene, D gene, clone size, V gene, CDR3 protein, CDR3 DNA. D genes are given only for firm matches. Size tells how often a clone was seen (once, few, many) or the class of an expanded clone, and some rows leave it out.

j_gene: TRBJ1-4
d_gene: NA
abundance: NA
v_gene: TRBV7-2
CDR3aa: CASSLAPTNEKLFF
CDR3nt: TGTGCCAGCAGCTTAGCACCGACTAATGAAAAACTGTTTTTT

j_gene: TRBJ1-1
d_gene: TRBD1
abundance: many
v_gene: TRBV10-3
CDR3aa: CAIRIHGQDEAFF
CDR3nt: TGTGCCATCAGGATTCACGGACAGGATGAAGCTTTCTTT

j_gene: TRBJ1-5
d_gene: TRBD1
abundance: NA
v_gene: TRBV20-1
CDR3aa: CSARNLDRGVAPQHF
CDR3nt: TGCAGTGCTAGAAATCTAGACAGGGGGGTCGCACCCCAGCATTTT

j_gene: TRBJ1-5
d_gene: NA
abundance: many
v_gene: TRBV25-1
CDR3aa: CASSEYRETQPQHF
CDR3nt: TGTGCCAGCAGTGAATACAGGGAGACTCAGCCCCAGCATTTT

j_gene: TRBJ2-2
d_gene: NA
abundance: many
v_gene: TRBV24-1
CDR3aa: CATSDRPGVRLNTGELFF
CDR3nt: TGTGCCACCAGTGATCGTCCGGGGGTACGACTTAACACCGGGGAGCTGTTTTTT

j_gene: TRBJ2-7
d_gene: NA
abundance: NA
v_gene: TRBV5-1
CDR3aa: CASQARDGSSYEQYF
CDR3nt: TGCGCCAGCCAAGCCCGGGACGGTAGCTCCTACGAGCAGTACTTC

j_gene: TRBJ1-3
d_gene: NA
abundance: many
v_gene: TRBV29-1
CDR3aa: CSVEEGAGNTIYF
CDR3nt: TGCAGCGTTGAAGAGGGGGCTGGAAACACCATATATTTT

j_gene: TRBJ1-2
d_gene: NA
abundance: many
v_gene: TRBV10-3
CDR3aa: CAISESRGSGYTF
CDR3nt: TGTGCCATCAGTGAGTCGAGGGGGTCAGGCTACACCTTC

j_gene: TRBJ2-2
d_gene: NA
abundance: many
v_gene: TRBV2
CDR3aa: CASSDGTDNTGELFF
CDR3nt: TGTGCCAGCAGTGACGGGACGGACAACACCGGGGAGCTGTTTTTT

j_gene: TRBJ2-2
d_gene: NA
abundance: NA
v_gene: TRBV6-1
CDR3aa: CAAWGAGELFF
CDR3nt: TGTGCCGCCTGGGGTGCCGGGGAGCTGTTTTTT

j_gene: TRBJ1-1
d_gene: TRBD1
abundance: NA
v_gene: TRBV2
CDR3aa: CPRLDRDTEAFF
CDR3nt: TGTCCCCGACTCGACAGGGACACTGAAGCTTTCTTT

j_gene: TRBJ1-2
d_gene: TRBD1
abundance: many
v_gene: TRBV11-2
CDR3aa: CASSPGTGALGYTF
CDR3nt: TGTGCCAGCAGTCCCGGGACAGGGGCGCTTGGCTACACCTTC

j_gene: TRBJ1-1
d_gene: NA
abundance: many
v_gene: TRBV15
CDR3aa: CATSRSTGITEAFF
CDR3nt: TGTGCCACCAGCAGGAGTACAGGGATCACTGAAGCTTTCTTT

j_gene: TRBJ1-6
d_gene: NA
abundance: NA
v_gene: TRBV2
CDR3aa: CASSQGGGRNSPLHF
CDR3nt: TGTGCCAGCAGCCAAGGGGGGGGGCGAAATTCACCCCTCCACTTT

j_gene: TRBJ2-6
d_gene: TRBD1
abundance: NA
v_gene: TRBV19
CDR3aa: CAKPGTGGSGANVLTF
CDR3nt: TGTGCCAAGCCCGGGACAGGGGGTTCTGGGGCCAACGTCCTGACTTTC

j_gene: TRBJ1-6
d_gene: NA
abundance: few
v_gene: TRBV20-1
CDR3aa: CSARDLGDTLLGNSPLHF
CDR3nt: TGCAGTGCTAGAGATCTAGGGGACACCTTGCTAGGGAATTCACCCCTCCACTTT

j_gene: TRBJ1-1
d_gene: TRBD1
abundance: many
v_gene: TRBV12-3/TRBV12-4
CDR3aa: CASSATGGEAFF
CDR3nt: TGTGCCAGCAGCGCAACAGGGGGCGAAGCTTTCTTT

j_gene: TRBJ2-7
d_gene: TRBD1
abundance: many
v_gene: TRBV7-2
CDR3aa: CASSFSSGGMASYEQYF
CDR3nt: TGTGCCAGCAGCTTTAGCTCAGGGGGCATGGCCTCCTACGAGCAGTACTTC

j_gene: TRBJ2-7
d_gene: TRBD2
abundance: NA
v_gene: TRBV4-1
CDR3aa: CASSSLAGDNSYEQYF
CDR3nt: TGCGCCAGCAGTTCGTTAGCGGGGGACAACTCCTACGAGCAGTACTTC

j_gene: TRBJ2-2
d_gene: NA
abundance: many
v_gene: TRBV24-1
CDR3aa: CATSATPPNTGELFF
CDR3nt: TGTGCCACCAGTGCCACCCCACCGAACACCGGGGAGCTGTTTTTT

j_gene: TRBJ1-5
d_gene: TRBD1
abundance: NA
v_gene: TRBV7-2
CDR3aa: CASRGDRGGYSNQPQHF
CDR3nt: TGTGCCAGCAGGGGGGACAGGGGAGGCTATAGCAATCAGCCCCAGCATTTT

j_gene: TRBJ1-5
d_gene: NA
abundance: NA
v_gene: TRBV19
CDR3aa: CASYGPGNQPQHF
CDR3nt: TGTGCCAGTTATGGACCTGGCAATCAGCCCCAGCATTTT

j_gene: TRBJ1-5
d_gene: TRBD1
abundance: once
v_gene: TRBV24-1
CDR3aa: CATSGTGVIQPQHF
CDR3nt: TGTGCCACCAGCGGCACAGGGGTGATTCAGCCCCAGCATTTT

j_gene: TRBJ2-7
d_gene: NA
abundance: few
v_gene: TRBV19
CDR3aa: CASSRAEGQSSYEQYF
CDR3nt: TGTGCCAGTAGTAGGGCGGAGGGACAGTCTTCCTACGAGCAGTACTTC

j_gene: TRBJ2-7
d_gene: NA
abundance: many
v_gene: TRBV9
CDR3aa: CASSPIEGGVQYF
CDR3nt: TGTGCCAGCAGCCCCATAGAAGGAGGGGTGCAGTACTTC

j_gene: TRBJ1-1
d_gene: NA
abundance: many
v_gene: TRBV2
CDR3aa: CASSWNGNTEAFF
CDR3nt: TGTGCCAGCAGCTGGAACGGGAACACTGAAGCTTTCTTT

j_gene: TRBJ1-4
d_gene: TRBD1
abundance: NA
v_gene: TRBV29-1
CDR3aa: CSGDTVGTDQKLFF
CDR3nt: TGCAGCGGGGACACGGTGGGGACAGACCAAAAACTGTTTTTT

j_gene: TRBJ1-2
d_gene: TRBD1
abundance: few
v_gene: TRBV5-1
CDR3aa: CASSWDRDRGDGYTF
CDR3nt: TGTGCCAGCAGCTGGGACCGGGACAGGGGGGATGGCTACACCTTC

j_gene: TRBJ1-2
d_gene: NA
abundance: NA
v_gene: TRBV25-1
CDR3aa: CASVAEGGTYGYTF
CDR3nt: TGTGCCAGCGTTGCTGAAGGGGGAACCTATGGCTACACCTTC

j_gene: TRBJ2-7
d_gene: TRBD2
abundance: NA
v_gene: TRBV20-1
CDR3aa: CSARDLAGEFYEQYF
CDR3nt: TGCAGTGCTAGAGATCTGGCGGGAGAGTTCTACGAGCAGTACTTC